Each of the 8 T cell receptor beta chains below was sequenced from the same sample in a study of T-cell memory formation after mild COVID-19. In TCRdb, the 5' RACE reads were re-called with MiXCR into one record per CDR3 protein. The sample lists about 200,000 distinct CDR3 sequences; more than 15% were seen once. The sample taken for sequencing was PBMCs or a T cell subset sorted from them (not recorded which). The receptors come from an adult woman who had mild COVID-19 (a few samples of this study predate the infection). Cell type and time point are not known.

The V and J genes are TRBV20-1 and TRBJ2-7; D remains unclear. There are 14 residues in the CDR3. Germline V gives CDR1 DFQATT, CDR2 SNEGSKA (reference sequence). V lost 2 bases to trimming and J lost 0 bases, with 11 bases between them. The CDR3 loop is CSARLGATSYEQYF. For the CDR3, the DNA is TGCAGTGCTAGATTGGGCGCTACCTCCTACGAGCAGTACTTC.

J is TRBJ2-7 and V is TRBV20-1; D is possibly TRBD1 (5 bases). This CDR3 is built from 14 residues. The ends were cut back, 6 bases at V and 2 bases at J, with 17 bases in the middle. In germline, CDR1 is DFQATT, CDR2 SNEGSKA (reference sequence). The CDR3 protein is CSAPDSSQAYEQYF. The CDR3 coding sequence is TGCAGTGCCCCCGACAGTTCGCAGGCCTACGAGCAGTACTTC.

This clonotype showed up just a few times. This chain's CDR3 is CASSLDRTGNEQFF. CDR3 bases: TGTGCCAGCAGCTTAGATCGGACAGGCAATGAGCAGTTCTTC. The V gene is TRBV7-2, the J gene TRBJ2-1; TRBD1 matches at 7 bases. CDR1 SGHTA and CDR2 FQGNSA come from the germline V gene. This CDR3 region has 14 residues. J was trimmed by 6 bases and V by 1 base; bases with no gene match: 3.

CDR3 sequence reads: CARSRTGGQETQYF. The DNA for the CDR3 is TGTGCCAGAAGCCGCACTGGGGGGCAAGAGACCCAGTACTTC. V gene TRBV9 combines with J gene TRBJ2-5, with D maybe TRBD2 (6 bases). The CDR3 loop spans 14 amino acids. Germline CDR1 and CDR2: SGDLS and YYNGEE. V shed 8 bases and J shed 2 bases, with 16 bases lying between them.

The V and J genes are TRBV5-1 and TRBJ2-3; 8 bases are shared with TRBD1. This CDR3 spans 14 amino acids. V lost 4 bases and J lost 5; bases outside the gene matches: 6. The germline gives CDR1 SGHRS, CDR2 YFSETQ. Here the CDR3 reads CASSPGGGVDTQYF. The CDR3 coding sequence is TGCGCCAGCAGCCCAGGGGGCGGTGTAGATACGCAGTATTTT.

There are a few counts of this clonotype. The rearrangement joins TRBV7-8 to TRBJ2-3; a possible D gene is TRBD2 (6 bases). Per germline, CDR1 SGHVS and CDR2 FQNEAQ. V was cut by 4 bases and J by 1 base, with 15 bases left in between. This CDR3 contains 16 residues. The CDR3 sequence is CASSSLWRGRTDTQYF. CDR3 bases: TGTGCCAGCAGCTCACTCTGGCGGGGTCGCACAGATACGCAGTATTTT.

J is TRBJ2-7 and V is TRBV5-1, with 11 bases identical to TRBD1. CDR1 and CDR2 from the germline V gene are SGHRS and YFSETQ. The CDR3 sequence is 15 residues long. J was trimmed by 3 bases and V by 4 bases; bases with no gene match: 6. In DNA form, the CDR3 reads TGCGCCAGCAGCATGGACAGGGGGCTTCTCTACGAGCAGTACTTC. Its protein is CASSMDRGLLYEQYF.

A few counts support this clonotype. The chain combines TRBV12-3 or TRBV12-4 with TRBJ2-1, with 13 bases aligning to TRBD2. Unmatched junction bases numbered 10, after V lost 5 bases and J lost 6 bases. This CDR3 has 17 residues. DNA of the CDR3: TGTGCCAGCAGTCGAACCGAACTAGCGGGAGGGCCCAATGAGCAGTTCTTC. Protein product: CASSRTELAGGPNEQFF.